The rows below give T cell receptor beta chains drawn from one sample of a study of OX40 agonist ivuxolimab in advanced cancers. Generated by immunoSEQ multiplex PCR, the TCRdb table keeps only in-frame clones and is missing some. The repertoire holds 50,000 to 55,000 clones, with about four fifths as singletons. The sequencing used CD4+ or CD8+ T cells sorted from blood, collected in a trial of the OX40 agonist ivuxolimab. Every receptor here comes from an adult with an advanced solid tumor such as melanoma, head and neck, liver or kidney cancer. The CDR3 runs from the conserved cysteine through the conserved F or W. D genes are given only for firm matches. Some rows have no size entry. The others give once, few or many, or a class for an expanded clone.

d_gene | j_gene | v_gene | abundance | CDR3nt | CDR3aa
TRBD2 | TRBJ2-1 | TRBV30 | . | TGTGCCTGGACGTCCGGGACTAGCATAAATGAGCAGTTCTTC | CAWTSGTSINEQFF
TRBD2 | TRBJ2-1 | TRBV28 | . | TGTGCCAGCAGCCCAGCTAGCGGTAAATTTGTTGAGCAGTTCTTC | CASSPASGKFVEQFF
TRBD1 | TRBJ1-2 | TRBV11-2 | . | TGTGCCAGCAGCTTAGGGCAGGGGGATAGTATCTATGGCTACACCTTC | CASSLGQGDSIYGYTF
TRBD2 | TRBJ2-3 | TRBV14 | once | TGTGCCAGCAGCCGAAGAGTGGCTAGCGGGAGGGCCTCAGATACGCAGTATTTT | CASSRRVASGRASDTQYF
TRBD2 | TRBJ2-3 | TRBV7-9 | . | TGTGCCAGCAGCTTATCTAGCGGGAGCACAGATACGCAGTATTTT | CASSLSSGSTDTQYF
. | TRBJ2-7 | TRBV13 | . | TGTGCCAGCAGCCCGAGCCCCGGGACACCAGAGCAGTACTTC | CASSPSPGTPEQYF
TRBD2 | TRBJ2-7 | TRBV15 | . | TGTGCCACCAGCAGAGAGGGTGGCCCGGGACTAGCGGGGAGCTCCTACGAGCAGTACTTC | CATSREGGPGLAGSSYEQYF
TRBD2 | TRBJ2-7 | TRBV7-2 | . | TGTGCCAGCAGCAGGGACTACTCCTACGAGCAGTACTTC | CASSRDYSYEQYF
TRBD2 | TRBJ2-5 | TRBV7-3 | . | TGTGCCAGCAGCTCAACCATAGCGGGAGGGCCGGAGACCCAGTACTTC | CASSSTIAGGPETQYF
. | TRBJ1-2 | TRBV30 | few | TGTGCCTGGAGAACCCCAGGACATTATGGCTACACCTTC | CAWRTPGHYGYTF
. | TRBJ2-7 | TRBV19 | . | TGTGCCAGCAGTGGCGCTACTAGCTCCTACGAGCAGTACTTC | CASSGATSSYEQYF
TRBD2 | TRBJ2-1 | TRBV14 | . | TGTGCCAGCAGCCATGGACTAGCGAGGCGTCTCGCTTGCTTCTTC | CASSHGLARRLACFF
. | TRBJ1-2 | TRBV5-1 | . | TGCGCCAGCAGCTTGGATATGAACTATGGCTACACCTTC | CASSLDMNYGYTF
. | TRBJ2-4 | TRBV15 | . | TGTGCCACCAGCGGGGCGGGGGCCAAAAACATTCAGTACTTC | CATSGAGAKNIQYF
. | TRBJ2-7 | TRBV7-9 | . | TGTGCCAGCAGCTTAGCTGGCGGAAGCTACGAGCAGTACTTC | CASSLAGGSYEQYF